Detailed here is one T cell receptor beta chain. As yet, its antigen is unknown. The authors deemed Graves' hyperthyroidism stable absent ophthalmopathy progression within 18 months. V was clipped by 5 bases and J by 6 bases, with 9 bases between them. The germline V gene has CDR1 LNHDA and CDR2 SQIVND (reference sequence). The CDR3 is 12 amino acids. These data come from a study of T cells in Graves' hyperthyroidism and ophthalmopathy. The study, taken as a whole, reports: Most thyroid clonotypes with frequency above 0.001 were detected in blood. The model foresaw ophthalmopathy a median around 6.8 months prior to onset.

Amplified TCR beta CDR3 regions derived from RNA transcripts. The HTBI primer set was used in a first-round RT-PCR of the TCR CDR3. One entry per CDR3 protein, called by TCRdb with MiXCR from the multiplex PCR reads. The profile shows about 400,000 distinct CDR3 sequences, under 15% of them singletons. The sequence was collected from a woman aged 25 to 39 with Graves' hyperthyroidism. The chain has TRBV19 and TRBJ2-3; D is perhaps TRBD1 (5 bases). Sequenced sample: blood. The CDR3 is CASSAGIDTQYF. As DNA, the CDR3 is TGTGCCAGTAGTGCAGGGATTGATACGCAGTATTTT.